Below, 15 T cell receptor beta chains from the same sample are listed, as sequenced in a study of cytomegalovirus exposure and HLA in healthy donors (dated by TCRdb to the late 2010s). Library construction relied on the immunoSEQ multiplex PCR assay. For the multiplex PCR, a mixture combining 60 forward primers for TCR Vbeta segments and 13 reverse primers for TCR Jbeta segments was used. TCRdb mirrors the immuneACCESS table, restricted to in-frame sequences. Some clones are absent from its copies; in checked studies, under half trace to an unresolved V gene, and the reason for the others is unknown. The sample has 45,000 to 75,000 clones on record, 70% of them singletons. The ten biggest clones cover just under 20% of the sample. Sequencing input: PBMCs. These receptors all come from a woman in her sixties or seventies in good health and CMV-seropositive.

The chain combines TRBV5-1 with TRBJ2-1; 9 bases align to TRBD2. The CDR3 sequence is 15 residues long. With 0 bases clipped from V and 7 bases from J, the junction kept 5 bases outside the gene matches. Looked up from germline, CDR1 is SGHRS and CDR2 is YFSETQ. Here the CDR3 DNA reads TGCGCCAGCAGCTTGGGACTAGCGGCACCGAATGAGCAGTTCTTC. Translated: CASSLGLAAPNEQFF. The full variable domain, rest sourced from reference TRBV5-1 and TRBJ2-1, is KAGVTQTPRYLIKTRGQQVTLSCSPISGHRSVSWYQQTPGQGLQFLFEYFSETQRNKGNFPGRFSGRQFSNSRSEMNVSTLELGDSALYLCASSLGLAAPNEQFFGPGTRLTVL.

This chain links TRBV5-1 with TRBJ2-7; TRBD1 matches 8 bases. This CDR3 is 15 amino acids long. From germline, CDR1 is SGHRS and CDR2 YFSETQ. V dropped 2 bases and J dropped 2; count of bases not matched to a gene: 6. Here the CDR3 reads CASSLQGDKTYEQYF. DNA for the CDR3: TGCGCCAGCAGCTTACAGGGGGACAAGACCTACGAGCAGTACTTC. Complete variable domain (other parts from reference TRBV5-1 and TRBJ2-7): KAGVTQTPRYLIKTRGQQVTLSCSPISGHRSVSWYQQTPGQGLQFLFEYFSETQRNKGNFPGRFSGRQFSNSRSEMNVSTLELGDSALYLCASSLQGDKTYEQYFGPGTRLTVT.

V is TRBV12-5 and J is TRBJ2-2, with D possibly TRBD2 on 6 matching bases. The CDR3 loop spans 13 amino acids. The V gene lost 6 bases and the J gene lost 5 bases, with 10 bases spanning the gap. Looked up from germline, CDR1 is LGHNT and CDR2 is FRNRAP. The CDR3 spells CASGGGSTGELFF. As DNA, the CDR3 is TGTGCTAGTGGCGGGGGATCGACCGGGGAGCTGTTTTTT.

CDR3 amino acids: CASQGGWDTGELFF. The DNA of the CDR3 is TGTGCCAGCCAGGGAGGCTGGGACACCGGGGAGCTGTTTTTT. V gene TRBV19 combines with J gene TRBJ2-2, with D perhaps TRBD2 (6 bases). Looked up from germline, CDR1 is LNHDA and CDR2 is SQIVND (reference sequence). The CDR3 loop spans 14 amino acids. Deletions cut 9 bases from V and 3 bases from J, with 14 bases between.

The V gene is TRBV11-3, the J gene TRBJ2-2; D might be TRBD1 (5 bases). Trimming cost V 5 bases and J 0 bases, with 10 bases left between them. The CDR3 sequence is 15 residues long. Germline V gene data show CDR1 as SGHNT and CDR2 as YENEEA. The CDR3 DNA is TGTGCCAGCAGCCAGGGCCAGGCGAACACCGGGGAGCTGTTTTTT. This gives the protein CASSQGQANTGELFF.

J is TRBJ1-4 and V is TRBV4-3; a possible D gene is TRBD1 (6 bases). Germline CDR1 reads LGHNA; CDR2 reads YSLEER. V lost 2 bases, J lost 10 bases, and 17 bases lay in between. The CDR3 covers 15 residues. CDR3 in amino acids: CASSQFRQASGKLFF. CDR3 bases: TGCGCCAGCAGCCAATTTAGACAGGCGTCCGGAAAACTGTTTTTT.

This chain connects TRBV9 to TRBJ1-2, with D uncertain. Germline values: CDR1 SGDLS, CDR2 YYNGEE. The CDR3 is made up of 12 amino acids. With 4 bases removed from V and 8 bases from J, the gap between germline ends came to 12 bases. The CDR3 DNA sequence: TGTGCCAGCAGCTTTAGCTATGGGGGCTACACCTTC. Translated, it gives CASSFSYGGYTF.

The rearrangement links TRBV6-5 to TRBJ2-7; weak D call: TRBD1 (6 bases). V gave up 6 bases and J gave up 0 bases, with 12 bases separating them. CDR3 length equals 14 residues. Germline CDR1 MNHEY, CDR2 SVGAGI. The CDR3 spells CASRDDRLSYEQYF. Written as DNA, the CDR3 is TGTGCCAGCAGGGACGACAGGCTCTCCTACGAGCAGTACTTC.

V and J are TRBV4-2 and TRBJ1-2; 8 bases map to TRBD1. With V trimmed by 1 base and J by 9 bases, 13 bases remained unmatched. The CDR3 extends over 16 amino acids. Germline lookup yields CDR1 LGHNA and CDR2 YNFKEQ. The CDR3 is CASSQGSFKTGDSYTF. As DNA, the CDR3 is TGTGCCAGCAGCCAAGGCAGTTTTAAGACAGGGGACAGCTACACCTTC.

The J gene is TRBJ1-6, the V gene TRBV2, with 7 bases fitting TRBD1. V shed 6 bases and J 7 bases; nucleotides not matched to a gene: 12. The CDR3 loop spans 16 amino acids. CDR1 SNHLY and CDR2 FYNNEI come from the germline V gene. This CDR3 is CASRDPTGAGNSPLHF. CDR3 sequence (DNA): TGTGCCAGCAGGGATCCTACAGGGGCAGGAAATTCACCCCTCCACTTT.

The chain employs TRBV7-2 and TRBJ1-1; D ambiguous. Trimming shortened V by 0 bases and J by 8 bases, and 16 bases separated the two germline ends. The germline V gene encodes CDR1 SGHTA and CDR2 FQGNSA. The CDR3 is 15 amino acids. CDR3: CASSLALFGGSEAFF. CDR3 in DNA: TGTGCCAGCAGCTTAGCGCTATTCGGAGGGTCGGAAGCTTTCTTT. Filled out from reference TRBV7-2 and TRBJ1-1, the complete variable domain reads GAGVSQSPSNKVTEKGKDVELRCDPISGHTALYWYRQSLGQGLEFLIYFQGNSAPDKSGLPSDRFSAERTGGSVSTLTIQRTQQEDSAVYLCASSLALFGGSEAFFGQGTRLTVV.

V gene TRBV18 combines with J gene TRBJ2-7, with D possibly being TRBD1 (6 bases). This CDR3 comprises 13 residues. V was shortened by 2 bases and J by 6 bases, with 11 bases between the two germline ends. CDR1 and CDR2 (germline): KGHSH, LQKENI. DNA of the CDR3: TGTGCCAGCTCACCAGGACAGCAATGCGAGCAGTACTTC. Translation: CASSPGQQCEQYF.

This CDR3 reads CASRGQYNSPLHF. CDR3 nucleotide sequence: TGTGCCAGTAGAGGACAGTATAATTCACCCCTCCACTTT. The rearrangement uses TRBV19 and TRBJ1-6; tentatively, D is TRBD1 (6 bases). V was cut by 6 bases and J by 4 bases, with 7 bases left in between. Germline V gives CDR1 LNHDA, CDR2 SQIVND (reference sequence). The CDR3 consists of 13 residues.

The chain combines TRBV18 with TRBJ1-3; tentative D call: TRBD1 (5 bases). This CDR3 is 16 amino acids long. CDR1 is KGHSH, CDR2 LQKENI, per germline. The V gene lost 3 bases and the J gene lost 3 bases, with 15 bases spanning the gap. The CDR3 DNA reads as TGTGCCAGCTCACCGCAACAGGAACCTCGTGGAAACACCATATATTTT. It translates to CASSPQQEPRGNTIYF. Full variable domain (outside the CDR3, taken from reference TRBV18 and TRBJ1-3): NAGVMQNPRHLVRRRGQEARLRCSPMKGHSHVYWYRQLPEEGLKFMVYLQKENIIDESGMPKERFSAEFPKEGPSILRIQQVVRGDSAAYFCASSPQQEPRGNTIYFGEGSWLTVV.

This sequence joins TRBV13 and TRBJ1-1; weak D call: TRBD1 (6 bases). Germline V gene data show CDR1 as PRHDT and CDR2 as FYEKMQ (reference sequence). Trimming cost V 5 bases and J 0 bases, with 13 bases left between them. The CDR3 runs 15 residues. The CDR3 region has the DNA TGTGCCAGCAGCCCGAGGACAGTAATGAACACTGAAGCTTTCTTT. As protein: CASSPRTVMNTEAFF.